This is a list of T cell receptor beta chains from one sample in a study of cytomegalovirus exposure and HLA in healthy donors. Only in-frame clones appear in the TCRdb table, and some are missing; sequencing was by immunoSEQ multiplex PCR. The sample has around 100,000 clones; about 74% are singletons. The specimen sequenced was PBMCs. The receptors were gathered from a female donor in good health and CMV-seropositive. Both conserved end residues are trimmed from each CDR3. A D gene is named only where the DNA matches it firmly.

j_call	cdr3_length	d_call	v_call	cdr3_aa
TRBJ1-1	13	TRBD1	TRBV5-1	ASSSMGQKNTEAF
TRBJ2-1	16	TRBD2	TRBV9	ASSVGGRRGLAGGEQF
TRBJ2-7	13	TRBD1	TRBV9	ASSLGTGGSYEQY
TRBJ1-1	16	NA	TRBV12-5	ASGLVGVGGALSAEAF
TRBJ2-1	15	TRBD2	TRBV11-2	ASSFRRLAGGLDEQF
TRBJ1-1	11	TRBD1	TRBV2	ASSRQGVFGAF
TRBJ1-5	12	NA	TRBV6-1	ASSERIGRGPQH
TRBJ1-5	12	TRBD1	TRBV19	ASSILGQAIAQH
TRBJ1-5	12	TRBD1	TRBV27	ASSRQGSDQPQH
TRBJ2-7	12	TRBD2	TRBV7-9	ASSQLAGGYEQY
TRBJ2-5	12	TRBD1	TRBV30	AWSAGTGGREQY
TRBJ2-7	12	TRBD1	TRBV19	ASSLGQGSYEQY
TRBJ2-2	15	TRBD2	TRBV7-2	ASSLALTSGRAGELF
TRBJ1-6	14	NA	TRBV7-2	ASSLGFRLDNSPLH
TRBJ1-5	14	NA	TRBV11-3	ASSLDPAEVNQPQH
TRBJ1-4	12	TRBD1	TRBV5-1	ASNVGQGNEKLF
TRBJ2-5	11	TRBD2	TRBV4-1	ASSQGLAGDPY
TRBJ1-6	16	NA	TRBV4-2	ASSQGDTRSSYNSPLH
TRBJ2-2	15	TRBD2	TRBV10-1	ASSDQGLAGGTGELF
TRBJ1-2	13	NA	TRBV28	ASSLDPAGRYGYT
TRBJ2-5	11	TRBD2	TRBV9	ASSVGEGETQY
TRBJ2-7	9	NA	TRBV2	ASSVGRDVY
TRBJ2-1	12	TRBD2	TRBV2	ASREREGSAGQF
TRBJ1-1	15	NA	TRBV29-1	SVGGVAGVNLGTEAF
TRBJ1-3	15	NA	TRBV13	ASSSQRTVDSGNTIY
TRBJ1-2	13	NA	TRBV9	ASSARQTANYGYT
TRBJ1-2	14	NA	TRBV4-1	ASSQDSQGRDYGYT
TRBJ2-7	15	TRBD2	TRBV15	ATSRGLAGLPPYEQY
TRBJ2-5	14	NA	TRBV4-1	ASSPAVQRARETQY
TRBJ2-3	11	NA	TRBV5-1	ASSLFSADTQY
TRBJ1-1	13	NA	TRBV6-5	ASKYSGQRNTEAF
TRBJ2-3	13	TRBD2	TRBV5-4	ASSQKSGGTDTQY
TRBJ1-2	14	NA	TRBV5-5	ASSLFEGATNYGYT
TRBJ2-1	14	NA	TRBV7-3	ASSPNRARGVNEQF
TRBJ2-2	11	NA	TRBV18	ASSPSRTGELF
TRBJ2-3	13	TRBD2	TRBV7-8	ASSRTAGYTDTQY
TRBJ2-6	13	NA	TRBV27	ASRDSGSGANVLT
TRBJ2-5	15	TRBD2	TRBV7-2	ASSFKLSGGARETQY
TRBJ1-1	13	TRBD1	TRBV28	ASTRTGEMNTEAF
TRBJ2-5	15	NA	TRBV7-9	ASSLLVAGPRRETQY
TRBJ2-5	13	TRBD1	TRBV5-4	ASSLGTGDRETQY
TRBJ1-2	12	TRBD1	TRBV7-6	ASSLVGDSYGYT
TRBJ1-2	11	NA	TRBV6-6	ASSLRENYGYT
TRBJ1-5	9	NA	TRBV20-1	SARGRGPQH
TRBJ2-1	12	TRBD2	TRBV6-6	ASSYPSGGNEQF
TRBJ2-2	12	NA	TRBV9	ATARLEDTGELF
TRBJ2-2	15	TRBD2	TRBV4-1	ASSSRGWGGNTGELF
TRBJ1-6	13	NA	TRBV19	ASKRESGHNSPLH
TRBJ2-3	13	NA	TRBV11-2	ASSLAGHSTDTQY
TRBJ2-5	9	TRBD1	TRBV19	ASSLQGSQY
TRBJ1-4	13	TRBD1	TRBV2	ASRAWTGTNEKLF
TRBJ2-2	15	NA	TRBV7-6	ASSLGGGTVNTGELF
TRBJ1-4	14	NA	TRBV6-5	ASSYGRTGDGEKLF
TRBJ2-1	14	TRBD2	TRBV7-3	ASSYLTSGRGNEQF
TRBJ2-1	12	NA	TRBV7-9	ASGLRQGGNEQF
TRBJ2-3	12	TRBD2	TRBV2	ASEASGSTDTQY
TRBJ1-1	12	NA	TRBV11-2	ASSFGQGHTEAF